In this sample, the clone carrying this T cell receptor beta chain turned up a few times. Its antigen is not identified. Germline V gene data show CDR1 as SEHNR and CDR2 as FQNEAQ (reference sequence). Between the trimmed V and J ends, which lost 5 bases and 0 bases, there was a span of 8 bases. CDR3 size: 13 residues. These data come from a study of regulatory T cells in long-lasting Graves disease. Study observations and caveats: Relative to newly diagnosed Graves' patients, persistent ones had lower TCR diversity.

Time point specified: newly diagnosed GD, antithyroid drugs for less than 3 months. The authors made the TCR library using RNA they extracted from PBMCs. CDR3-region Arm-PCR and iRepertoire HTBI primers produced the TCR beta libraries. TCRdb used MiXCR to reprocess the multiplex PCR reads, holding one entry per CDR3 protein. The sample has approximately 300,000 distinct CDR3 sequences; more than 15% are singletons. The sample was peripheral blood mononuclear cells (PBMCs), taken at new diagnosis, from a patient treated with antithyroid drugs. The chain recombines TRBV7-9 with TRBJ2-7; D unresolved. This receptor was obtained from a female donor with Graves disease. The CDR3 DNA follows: TGTGCCAGCAGCGCCCAAAGCTCCTACGAGCAGTACTTC. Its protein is CASSAQSSYEQYF.